Below are 17 T cell receptor beta chains sequenced from a single sample in a study of T cell responses to AZD1222 COVID-19 vaccine. Repertoires were generated with immunoSEQ multiplex PCR, while TCRdb's copy carries only in-frame clones and drops some. The table has 150,000 to 200,000 clones, 90% seen once. The source material was peripheral blood, sampled on day 0 of AZD1222 vaccination. The receptors here all came from an adult in good health.

In nucleotides, the CDR3 is TGTGCCAGCAGCAATAACAGGGCCACAAACTATGGCTACACCTTC. Amino acids: CASSNNRATNYGYTF. The chain joins TRBV21-1 to TRBJ1-2; TRBD1 is the table's D call, not checked against the DNA. TRBV21-1 is a pseudogene segment. The length of the CDR3 is 15 residues.

The chain combines TRBV6-5 with TRBJ2-1, with a weak D call TRBD1 (7 bases). The germline V gene has CDR1 MNHEY and CDR2 SVGAGI. Trimming took off 0 bases at V and 4 bases at J, with 13 bases between the two ends. The CDR3 sequence is 16 residues long. The chain's CDR3 is CASSYSQGGQYNEQFF. For the CDR3, the DNA is TGTGCCAGCAGTTACTCCCAGGGGGGACAATACAATGAGCAGTTCTTC.

The chain couples TRBV19 to TRBJ1-3; D ambiguous. The CDR3 loop spans 15 amino acids. Trimming stripped 3 bases from V and 0 bases from J, with 9 bases between. The germline gives CDR1 LNHDA, CDR2 SQIVND (reference sequence). The CDR3 protein is CASSIRLTSGNTIYF. As DNA, the CDR3 is TGTGCCAGTAGTATTAGACTTACCTCTGGAAACACCATATATTTT. Drawing the rest from reference TRBV19 and TRBJ1-3, the complete variable domain is DGGITQSPKYLFRKEGQNVTLSCEQNLNHDAMYWYRQDPGQGLRLIYYSQIVNDFQKGDIAEGYSVSREKKESFPLTVTSAQKNPTAFYLCASSIRLTSGNTIYFGEGSWLTVV.

This clone was recorded once. This rearrangement joins TRBV2 to TRBJ1-3, with D unclear. In germline, CDR1 is SNHLY, CDR2 FYNNEI. The CDR3 runs to 12 residues. Between the trimmed V and J ends, which lost 8 bases and 0 bases, there was a span of 5 bases. The CDR3 region is CASQSSGNTIYF. For the CDR3, the DNA is TGTGCCAGCCAGAGCTCTGGAAACACCATATATTTT.

The chain joins TRBV5-4 to TRBJ2-2, with 10 bases aligning to TRBD1. CDR3 size: 16 residues. Trimming took 4 bases from V and 3 from J; bases not matched to a gene: 6. Germline CDR1 reads SGHNT; CDR2 reads YYREEE (reference sequence). The CDR3 region is CASSAGGQGHTGELFF. The CDR3, as DNA: TGTGCCAGCAGCGCTGGGGGACAGGGGCACACCGGGGAGCTGTTTTTT.

The chain recombines TRBV28 with TRBJ1-3, with D possibly matching TRBD1 (5 bases). Trimming pared 7 bases from V and 7 bases from J, leaving 14 bases between. The CDR3 is 13 residues long. Germline CDR1 reads MDHEN; CDR2 reads SYDVKM. CDR3 loop: CASTPGQENTIYF. CDR3 DNA: TGTGCCAGCACCCCGGGGCAGGAGAACACCATATATTTT. The full variable domain, completed using reference TRBV28 and TRBJ1-3, is DVKVTQSSRYLVKRTGEKVFLECVQDMDHENMFWYRQDPGLGLRLIYFSYDVKMKEKGDIPEGYSVSREKKERFSLILESASTNQTSMYLCASTPGQENTIYFGEGSWLTVV.

The chain is built from TRBV14 and TRBJ1-6; D call uncertain. Trimming left V 0 bases short and J 3 bases short, with 9 bases between. This CDR3 comprises 16 residues. CDR1 is SGHDN, CDR2 FVKESK, per germline. This CDR3 reads CASSQEGRNYNSPLHF. In DNA, the CDR3 is TGTGCCAGCAGCCAAGAGGGCCGGAACTATAATTCACCCCTCCACTTT.

The J gene is TRBJ2-5, the V gene TRBV19; TRBD1 aligns across 9 bases. The CDR3 consists of 13 residues. V trimming: 6 bases; J trimming: 2 bases; junction bases outside the gene matches: 1. The germline V gene has CDR1 LNHDA and CDR2 SQIVND (reference sequence). CDR3 residues: CASRQGAQETQYF. CDR3 bases: TGTGCCAGTAGACAGGGGGCTCAAGAGACCCAGTACTTC.

The rearrangement joins TRBV28 to TRBJ1-2; TRBD1 might be the D (5 bases). V was pared by 7 bases and J by 4 bases, with 10 bases between. The CDR3 runs to 12 residues. Germline values: CDR1 MDHEN, CDR2 SYDVKM. CDR3 nucleotide sequence: TGTGCCAGCAATGGGGCCAGCTATGGCTACACCTTC. Its protein product is CASNGASYGYTF.

The gene calls are TRBV6-2 or TRBV6-3 and TRBJ2-7; D is tentatively TRBD1 or TRBD2 (6 bases each). Trimming stripped 2 bases from V and 3 bases from J, with 14 bases between. Germline V gene lookup returns CDR1 MNHEY and CDR2 SVGEGT. CDR3 length: 15 residues. The CDR3 here is CASSYRGVGVYEQYF. The CDR3 coding sequence is TGTGCCAGCAGTTACAGGGGGGTTGGCGTCTACGAGCAGTACTTC.

Concerning this clone itself: At one end, the junction sequence differs from germline, possibly due to a read error. Here the CDR3 reads CASSQEGGEWREANF. The DNA of the CDR3 is TGTGCCAGCAGCCAAGAAGGGGGGGAATGGAGGGAGGCGAATTTT. The rearrangement links TRBV3-1 (or the pseudogene TRBV3-2) to TRBJ1-3; the D gene is possibly TRBD1 (6 bases). Germline CDR1 and CDR2: LGHDT and YNNKEL (reference sequence). The CDR3 is 15 amino acids.

The CDR3 sequence: CASSPPDRLWEQYF. CDR3 DNA: TGTGCCAGCAGCCCCCCTGACAGGCTCTGGGAGCAGTACTTC. V gene TRBV5-4 combines with J gene TRBJ2-7; D might be TRBD1 (6 bases). V was trimmed by 4 bases and J by 7 bases, leaving 18 bases between them. CDR3 length equals 14 residues. Germline values: CDR1 SGHNT, CDR2 YYREEE (reference sequence).

The chain couples TRBV24-1 to TRBJ1-4, with D perhaps TRBD1 (5 bases). The germline V gene encodes CDR1 KGHDR and CDR2 SFDVKD. CDR3 length equals 15 residues. V was pared by 6 bases and J by 0 bases, with 10 bases between. The CDR3 DNA reads TGTGCCACCAGTCCCGGGGGGGCAACTAATGAAAAACTGTTTTTT. Translated: CATSPGGATNEKLFF.

V gene TRBV6-5 combines with J gene TRBJ2-3; weak D call: TRBD2 (5 bases). Looked up from germline, CDR1 is MNHEY and CDR2 is SVGAGI. V lost 6 bases to trimming and J lost 1 base, with 11 bases between them. CDR3 length equals 14 residues. The CDR3 nucleotides read TGTGCCAGCAGCAGTTCGCGGGGCACAGATACGCAGTATTTT. The encoded protein is CASSSSRGTDTQYF.

The chain combines TRBV10-3 with TRBJ2-7, with D uncertain. The CDR3 length is 14 residues. V lost 4 bases, J lost 0 bases, and 10 bases lay in between. Germline-derived CDR1 and CDR2 are ENHRY and SYGVKD. CDR3 residues: CAISVSGSSYEQYF. The CDR3 DNA is TGTGCCATCAGTGTGTCAGGTAGCTCCTACGAGCAGTACTTC.

The J gene is TRBJ2-7, the V gene TRBV7-8, with 8 bases identical to TRBD1. This CDR3 has 12 residues. Germline CDR1 reads SGHVS; CDR2 reads FQNEAQ. V was pared by 5 bases and J by 6 bases, with 3 bases of the junction left unmatched. The CDR3 region has the DNA TGTGCCAGCAGCCCGACAGGGGTCGAGCAGTACTTC. Translation: CASSPTGVEQYF.

This clone has a single count. The chain employs TRBV23-1 and TRBJ1-5; perhaps TRBD1 as D (5 bases). TRBV23-1 is an open reading frame, and its role is uncertain. The CDR3 contains 13 residues. Trimming cost V 2 bases and J 7 bases, with 9 bases left between them. Here the CDR3 DNA reads TGCGCCAGCAGTCAAGTGGCAGGGCAGCCCCAGCATTTT. Translating gives CASSQVAGQPQHF.